The 25 T cell receptor beta chains listed next were all sequenced from one sample in a study of T cell changes during pregnancy in multiple sclerosis. The repertoire was sequenced with immunoSEQ multiplex PCR; TCRdb's copy has only in-frame clones and lacks some. Among some 54,000 clones listed, around 94% were seen once. The specimen was CD8+ T cells from peripheral blood mononuclear cells, collected in the third trimester of pregnancy. The receptor set was obtained from a female donor with multiple sclerosis, enrolled in a pregnancy study.

The rearrangement joins TRBV28 to TRBJ2-5, with a weak D call TRBD1 (6 bases). Germline V gene sequence: CDR1 MDHEN, CDR2 SYDVKM. V was cut by 4 bases and J by 10 bases, with 19 bases left in between. The CDR3 is 14 residues long. CDR3 residues: CASSSARGKTNQYF. For the CDR3, the DNA is TGTGCCAGCAGTTCCGCCAGGGGAAAAACTAACCAGTACTTC.

The J gene is TRBJ1-2, the V gene TRBV27; 10 bases map to TRBD1. Germline trimming cut 2 bases from V and 6 bases from J; bases unmatched to any gene: 6. Germline V gene data show CDR1 as MNHEY and CDR2 as SMNVEV (reference sequence). The CDR3 is made up of 15 amino acids. CDR3 protein: CASSLIGTGDHGYTF. The CDR3 DNA is TGTGCCAGCAGTTTAATAGGGACAGGGGATCATGGCTACACCTTC.

The chain links TRBV6-1 to TRBJ2-7, with TRBD2 matching 7 bases. Germline V gives CDR1 MNHNS, CDR2 SASEGT. J was trimmed by 6 bases and V by 8 bases; bases with no gene match: 16. This CDR3 has 15 residues. CDR3 in amino acids: CASGREQGTSSEQYF. CDR3 DNA: TGTGCCAGCGGGAGGGAGCAAGGGACCTCTAGCGAGCAGTACTTC.

The chain has TRBV27 and TRBJ1-5, with 10 bases matching TRBD1. Germline CDR1 MNHEY, CDR2 SMNVEV (reference sequence). The V gene end was trimmed by 6 bases and the J gene end by 8 bases; junction bases not matched to a gene: 7. CDR3 size: 14 residues. Written as DNA, the CDR3 is TGTGCCAGCAGACAAACCGGGACAGGGGAGCCCCAGCATTTT. This translates into CASRQTGTGEPQHF.

J is TRBJ2-7 and V is TRBV6-5; the match to TRBD2 covers 9 bases. This CDR3 spans 15 amino acids. The trim removed 4 bases at V and 4 bases at J, leaving 8 bases unmatched. Germline CDR1 and CDR2: MNHEY and SVGAGI. The CDR3 DNA follows: TGTGCCAGCAGTTTAGGACTAGCGACCGTTTACGAGCAGTACTTC. Its translation: CASSLGLATVYEQYF.

J is TRBJ2-3 and V is TRBV4-1; 13 bases are shared with TRBD2. V lost 1 base to trimming and J lost 5 bases; unmatched junction nucleotides: 9. The CDR3 is made up of 18 amino acids. CDR1 is MGHRA, CDR2 YSYEKL, per germline. Here the CDR3 reads CASSQVPGLAGVGDTQYF. As DNA, the CDR3 is TGCGCCAGCAGCCAAGTGCCCGGACTAGCGGGAGTAGGAGATACGCAGTATTTT.

This sequence joins TRBV12-5 and TRBJ2-1; TRBD2 matches at 7 bases. This CDR3 is built from 14 residues. Trimming cost V 6 bases and J 2 bases; bases outside gene matches: 4. Germline values: CDR1 LGHNT, CDR2 FRNRAP. The CDR3 loop reads CASGHGLAYNEQFF. The CDR3 nucleotides read TGTGCTAGTGGCCACGGACTAGCCTACAATGAGCAGTTCTTC.

The V call is TRBV9, the J call TRBJ1-1, with 7 bases aligning to TRBD1. Trimming took 3 bases from V and 7 from J; bases not matched to a gene: 9. Germline CDR1 SGDLS, CDR2 YYNGEE. The CDR3 contains 14 residues. The CDR3 spells CASSGRDSLIEAFF. In DNA, the CDR3 is TGTGCCAGCAGCGGCCGGGACAGTCTAATTGAAGCTTTCTTT.

V gene TRBV18 combines with J gene TRBJ2-2; no clear D gene. Germline V gives CDR1 KGHSH, CDR2 LQKENI. V lost 3 bases, J lost 3 bases, and 14 bases lay in between. The CDR3 is 16 amino acids. CDR3 sequence reads: CASSPPRREYTGELFF. The DNA of the CDR3 is TGTGCCAGCTCACCCCCTCGGAGAGAGTACACCGGGGAGCTGTTTTTT.

The chain has TRBV5-4 and TRBJ2-1; D gene unclear. Deletions cut 4 bases from V and 0 bases from J, with 11 bases between. Germline V lookup: CDR1 SGHNT, CDR2 YYREEE (reference sequence). This CDR3 spans 15 amino acids. The CDR3 bases are TGTGCCAGCAGCGCTATGATGTCCTCCTACAATGAGCAGTTCTTC. This translates into CASSAMMSSYNEQFF. Supplemented by reference TRBV5-4 and TRBJ2-1, the full variable domain reads ETGVTQSPTHLIKTRGQQVTLRCSSQSGHNTVSWYQQALGQGPQFIFQYYREEENGRGNFPPRFSGLQFPNYSSELNVNALELDDSALYLCASSAMMSSYNEQFFGPGTRLTVL.

The chain combines TRBV28 with TRBJ2-7, with 10 bases matching TRBD1. Germline V CDR1 and CDR2: MDHEN, SYDVKM. There are 12 residues in the CDR3. V shed 6 bases, J shed 4 bases, and the junction held 0 bases outside the gene matches. The CDR3 reads CASRDRGYEQYF. In nucleotides, the CDR3 is TGTGCCAGCAGGGACAGGGGGTACGAGCAGTACTTC.

The V and J genes are TRBV30 and TRBJ1-2; D is uncertain. This CDR3 is built from 12 residues. Germline CDR1 and CDR2: GTSNPN and SVGIG (reference sequence). V lost 7 bases and J 3 bases, leaving 12 bases between the germline ends. CDR3 amino acids: CAYPRGYYGYTF. CDR3 coding DNA: TGTGCCTACCCCCGGGGATACTATGGCTACACCTTC.

This chain uses TRBV9 with TRBJ1-1; a weak D match, TRBD1 (6 bases). Trimming pared 3 bases from V and 4 bases from J, leaving 10 bases between. The CDR3 totals 13 residues. The germline CDR1 and CDR2 sequences are SGDLS and YYNGEE. The CDR3 DNA is TGTGCCAGCAGCGGTTCACAGGGCACTGAAGCTTTCTTT. It yields the protein CASSGSQGTEAFF.

V and J are TRBV13 and TRBJ2-3, with 9 positions matching TRBD2. Per germline, CDR1 PRHDT and CDR2 FYEKMQ (reference sequence). The CDR3 is 15 amino acids. J lost 2 bases, V lost 4 bases, and 4 bases had no gene match. CDR3 coding DNA: TGTGCCAGCAGCTCGCGACTAGCGGTCACAGATACGCAGTATTTT. Residues: CASSSRLAVTDTQYF.

The CDR3 DNA reads TGCGCCAGCAGCCCGTCAGTAACTAGCGGCTTATACAATGAGCAGTTCTTC. Its protein is CASSPSVTSGLYNEQFF. The V gene is TRBV5-1, the J gene TRBJ2-1; 8 bases match TRBD2. CDR1 SGHRS and CDR2 YFSETQ come from the germline V gene. This CDR3 region has 17 residues. Losses at the gene ends were 4 bases for V and 4 bases for J; bases not matched to a gene: 13. The full variable domain, rest sourced from reference TRBV5-1 and TRBJ2-1, is KAGVTQTPRYLIKTRGQQVTLSCSPISGHRSVSWYQQTPGQGLQFLFEYFSETQRNKGNFPGRFSGRQFSNSRSEMNVSTLELGDSALYLCASSPSVTSGLYNEQFFGPGTRLTVL.

The rearrangement links TRBV6-5 to TRBJ2-3, with a possible D match to TRBD2 (6 bases). Germline V gene sequence: CDR1 MNHEY, CDR2 SVGAGI. Deletions cut 4 bases from V and 2 bases from J, with 16 bases between. This CDR3 has 16 amino acids. The CDR3: CASSLGLTRATDTQYF. The CDR3 nucleotides read TGTGCCAGCAGTTTGGGACTTACCAGGGCCACAGATACGCAGTATTTT.

The CDR3 DNA sequence: TGTGCCAGCAGCTTCCAACTAGCGGGAGTGGTTGCCGGGGAGCTGTTTTTT. Encoded protein: CASSFQLAGVVAGELFF. V usage is TRBV7-9 and J usage is TRBJ2-2, with 11 bases aligning to TRBD2. Germline CDR1 and CDR2: SEHNR and FQNEAQ (reference sequence). This CDR3 has 17 amino acids. V shed 3 bases and J 6 bases; nucleotides not matched to a gene: 9.

The chain recombines TRBV7-9 with TRBJ1-4, with 8 bases aligning to TRBD1. CDR3 size: 15 residues. Germline CDR1 reads SEHNR; CDR2 reads FQNEAQ (reference sequence). The V gene end was trimmed by 5 bases and the J gene end by 7 bases; junction bases not matched to a gene: 9. CDR3: CASSPQTGVGEKLFF. The CDR3 nucleotides read TGTGCCAGCAGCCCGCAGACAGGGGTGGGTGAAAAACTGTTTTTT.

The V call is TRBV6-6, the J call TRBJ1-1, with 8 bases aligning to TRBD1. V shed 7 bases, J shed 4 bases, and the junction held 11 bases outside the gene matches. Germline assignment: CDR1 MNHNY and CDR2 SVGAGI (reference sequence). The CDR3 covers 15 residues. The DNA of the CDR3 is TGTGCCAGCAAAGACTTGGACAGGGTAAGCACTGAAGCTTTCTTT. Its protein is CASKDLDRVSTEAFF.

V is TRBV28 and J is TRBJ2-6, with TRBD1 matching over 9 bases. CDR3 length: 17 residues. V was clipped by 6 bases and J by 0 bases; unmatched bases: 6. Germline V gene sequence: CDR1 MDHEN, CDR2 SYDVKM. This CDR3 reads CASRPGTGSSGANVLTF. The CDR3 DNA is TGTGCCAGCAGGCCCGGGACAGGGAGCTCTGGGGCCAACGTCCTGACTTTC.

The chain links TRBV28 to TRBJ2-5, with 8 bases that match TRBD2. The germline V gene has CDR1 MDHEN and CDR2 SYDVKM. CDR3 length: 19 residues. The V and J ends lost 5 bases and 1 base, in that order; junction bases with no gene match: 18. CDR3 loop: CASSRIEPGLVSSQETQYF. In DNA, the CDR3 is TGTGCCAGCAGTCGAATTGAACCGGGACTAGTTTCTTCCCAAGAGACCCAGTACTTC.

J is TRBJ1-2 and V is TRBV9; the D gene is possibly TRBD1 (6 bases). Germline-derived CDR1 and CDR2 are SGDLS and YYNGEE. CDR3 size: 15 residues. Trimming pared 4 bases from V and 6 bases from J, leaving 19 bases between. CDR3 loop: CASSPTERGGHGYTF. DNA of the CDR3: TGTGCCAGCAGCCCCACCGAGAGGGGGGGCCATGGCTACACCTTC.

The chain couples TRBV5-1 to TRBJ1-1, with 10 bases that match TRBD1. The CDR3 extends over 19 amino acids. The junction had 16 bases not matched to a gene; V was cut back by 2 bases and J by 3 bases. Germline CDR1 and CDR2: SGHRS and YFSETQ. DNA for the CDR3: TGCGCCAGCAGCTTATCCTTAGGGACAGGGGTGTTGGTCGACACTGAAGCTTTCTTT. This translates into CASSLSLGTGVLVDTEAFF.

The chain carries TRBV7-9 and TRBJ2-7; perhaps TRBD2 as D (5 bases). The V end lost 5 bases, the J end lost 2 bases, and 7 bases lay between the germline ends. Germline V gene lookup returns CDR1 SEHNR and CDR2 FQNEAQ (reference sequence). The CDR3 contains 12 residues. The CDR3 coding sequence is TGTGCCAGCAGCCCCGGGACCTACGAGCAGTACTTC. It is translated as CASSPGTYEQYF.

This clone was picked up a small number of times. The chain links TRBV6-4 to TRBJ2-1, with 7 bases that match TRBD2. The ends lost 4 bases at V and 4 bases at J; junction bases unmatched: 7. Germline V CDR1 and CDR2: MRHNA, SNTAGT. The CDR3 totals 15 residues. CDR3 region: CASSAGEGSYNEQFF. The CDR3 DNA is TGTGCCAGCAGTGCTGGGGAGGGATCTTACAATGAGCAGTTCTTC.